One sample yielded the 14 T cell receptor beta chains listed below, sequenced in a study of cytomegalovirus exposure and HLA in healthy donors. The data were produced by immunoSEQ multiplex PCR, yet TCRdb's version contains in-frame clones alone and is incomplete. The sample has about 64,000 clones, over 85% seen once. Material: PBMCs. These receptors were collected from a woman aged 18-35 years in good health and CMV-seropositive.

The chain carries TRBV27 and TRBJ1-4, with 9 positions matching TRBD1. Germline CDR1 reads MNHEY; CDR2 reads SMNVEV (reference sequence). The CDR3 is 15 amino acids. Trimming took 5 bases from V and 2 from J; bases not matched to a gene: 3. For the CDR3, the DNA is TGTGCCAGCAGTCCAACAGGGGGCACTAATGAAAAACTGTTTTTT. Translating it yields CASSPTGGTNEKLFF.

V and J are TRBV10-2 and TRBJ2-1; TRBD2 might be the D (5 bases). The CDR3 is 15 amino acids. Germline CDR1 reads WSHSY; CDR2 reads SAAADI. V lost 6 bases and J 0 bases, leaving 12 bases between the germline ends. The CDR3 DNA follows: TGCGCCAGCAGCTTAGAGGGCGGCTCCTACAATGAGCAGTTCTTC. Protein sequence: CASSLEGGSYNEQFF.

The chain carries TRBV27 and TRBJ1-1; 8 nucleotides agree with TRBD1. This CDR3 contains 16 residues. Looked up from germline, CDR1 is MNHEY and CDR2 is SMNVEV (reference sequence). With V trimmed by 3 bases and J by 0 bases, 6 bases remained unmatched. The CDR3 coding sequence is TGTGCCAGCAGTTTTATCGCAGGGGGCGTGAACACTGAAGCTTTCTTT. Its protein product is CASSFIAGGVNTEAFF.

This rearrangement joins TRBV27 to TRBJ1-1; D ambiguous. CDR3 length: 13 residues. Germline CDR1 and CDR2: MNHEY and SMNVEV (reference sequence). With 4 bases removed from V and 2 bases from J, the gap between germline ends came to 8 bases. The CDR3 nucleotides are TGTGCCAGCAGTTCCCCTCCCAACACTGAAGCTTTCTTT. It translates to CASSSPPNTEAFF.

V is TRBV6-4 and J is TRBJ2-2; D not resolved. The CDR3 contains 16 residues. Germline V gene data show CDR1 as MRHNA and CDR2 as SNTAGT. V was clipped by 0 bases and J by 0 bases, with 8 bases between them. The CDR3 DNA reads as TGTGCCAGCAGTGACTCGATTCAGTCGAACACCGGGGAGCTGTTTTTT. It specifies CASSDSIQSNTGELFF.

The V and J genes are TRBV10-3 and TRBJ2-3, with TRBD1 matching over 10 bases. CDR3 size: 15 residues. Germline V CDR1 and CDR2: ENHRY, SYGVKD. The V and J ends lost 7 bases and 2 bases, in that order; junction bases with no gene match: 6. This CDR3 reads CAITQGQGTTDTQYF. The CDR3 region has the DNA TGTGCCATCACCCAGGGACAGGGGACCACAGATACGCAGTATTTT.

This clone was seen once. The CDR3 spells CASSPWTSSRSDTQYF. The CDR3 nucleotides read TGTGCCAGCAGCCCCTGGACTAGCAGTCGGTCAGATACGCAGTATTTT. V gene TRBV7-6 combines with J gene TRBJ2-3; 8 bases line up with TRBD2. The CDR3 sequence is 16 residues long. In germline, CDR1 is SGHVS, CDR2 FNYEAQ. V was pared by 5 bases and J by 4 bases, with 11 bases of the junction left unmatched. The full variable domain, rest sourced from reference TRBV7-6 and TRBJ2-3, is GAGVSQSPRYKVTKRGQDVALRCDPISGHVSLYWYRQALGQGPEFLTYFNYEAQQDKSGLPNDRFSAERPEGSISTLTIQRTEQRDSAMYRCASSPWTSSRSDTQYFGPGTRLTVL.

The V and J genes are TRBV28 and TRBJ2-3; possible D gene TRBD1, 6 bases. The CDR3 extends over 16 amino acids. CDR1 is MDHEN, CDR2 SYDVKM, per germline. V lost 6 bases to trimming and J lost 2 bases, with 18 bases between them. CDR3 DNA: TGTGCCAGCAGCTCCATCCCGGGACAAACCACAGATACGCAGTATTTT. This translates into CASSSIPGQTTDTQYF.

This clone was seen only once. This sequence joins TRBV9 and TRBJ2-6, with a possible D match to TRBD2 (5 bases). The V end lost 4 bases, the J end lost 2 bases, and 7 bases lay between the germline ends. This CDR3 has 14 residues. Germline CDR1 reads SGDLS; CDR2 reads YYNGEE. CDR3 nucleotide sequence: TGTGCCAGCAGCACCGGGGCTGGGGCCAACGTCCTGACTTTC. It encodes CASSTGAGANVLTF.

This rearrangement joins TRBV5-1 to TRBJ1-5, with 8 bases aligning to TRBD1. After removal of 4 bases from V and 7 bases from J, the junction contained 10 bases not matched to a gene. Germline values: CDR1 SGHRS, CDR2 YFSETQ. The CDR3 contains 15 residues. The CDR3 loop reads CASSPTGGQLQPQHF. For the CDR3, the DNA is TGCGCCAGCAGCCCTACAGGGGGACAATTACAGCCCCAGCATTTT.

This clone is a singleton in its sample. The chain uses TRBV5-4 and TRBJ2-7; TRBD2 aligns across 7 bases. V was pared by 0 bases and J by 4 bases, with 4 bases of the junction left unmatched. The germline CDR1 and CDR2 sequences are SGHNT and YYREEE (reference sequence). The CDR3 sequence is 14 residues long. CDR3 nucleotides: TGTGCCAGCAGCTTGGAGGGAGGGCCATACGAGCAGTACTTC. This encodes CASSLEGGPYEQYF.

The chain carries TRBV13 and TRBJ2-7; TRBD1 matches at 12 bases. Germline assignment: CDR1 PRHDT and CDR2 FYEKMQ (reference sequence). The V segment lost 8 bases and the J segment 5 bases; nucleotides outside the gene matches: 10. The CDR3 runs 15 residues. The CDR3 reads CASAKRGTGGDEQYF. DNA for the CDR3: TGTGCCAGCGCAAAACGGGGGACAGGGGGCGACGAGCAGTACTTC.

This clone was detected once. V and J are TRBV27 and TRBJ1-6; D might be TRBD1 (5 bases). Trimming stripped 1 base from V and 9 bases from J, with 19 bases between. The CDR3 is 17 residues long. Germline-derived CDR1 and CDR2 are MNHEY and SMNVEV (reference sequence). The CDR3 spells CASSLYVQGGRGSPLHF. The CDR3 region has the DNA TGTGCCAGCAGTTTATACGTCCAGGGAGGGAGGGGTTCACCCCTCCACTTT.

The chain couples TRBV10-3 to TRBJ1-5; D is uncertain. Trimming removed 4 bases at V and 5 bases at J, with 9 bases between. This CDR3 is 13 amino acids long. Per the germline V gene, CDR1 is ENHRY and CDR2 is SYGVKD. CDR3 residues: CAISGGNDQPQHF. The CDR3 nucleotides read TGTGCCATCAGTGGCGGGAACGATCAGCCCCAGCATTTT.